This T cell receptor (beta chain) was documented in a study of cytomegalovirus exposure and HLA in healthy donors. At the level of the study: Early on, a data release was issued that held 85 million to 95 million unique TCRs from HLA-typed donors. Findings and limits, study-wide: As a later analysis showed, a missense DCLRE1C variant was linked to trimming of TCR beta V- and J-genes. A few V segments could not be told apart, such as TRBV6-2 and TRBV6-3, and were left out.

Worth noting for this clone: What it recognizes is unknown.

CDR1 is SGHAT and CDR2 is FQDESV in the germline V gene (reference sequence). The V gene lost 8 bases and the J gene lost 7 bases, with 18 bases spanning the gap. This CDR3 spans 14 amino acids. 60 Vbeta and 13 Jbeta primers were used in PCR. Method: immunoSEQ multiplex PCR; TCRdb's copy keeps in-frame clones and lacks some. Of around 140,000 clones listed, about 72% are singletons. Sequencing used PBMCs. The sequence was collected from a female donor in good health and CMV-seronegative. The V call is TRBV11-1, the J call TRBJ2-1; D may be TRBD2 (7 bases). The CDR3 loop is CASASRGAQNEQFF. DNA for the CDR3: TGTGCCAGCGCTTCCCGGGGGGCGCAGAATGAGCAGTTCTTC.